This T cell receptor beta chain originates from a study of CD8+CD57+ T cells in acquired aplastic anemia. Study in general: The mean DNA yield obtained from sorted CD4+ and CD8+ cells came to approximately 3 ug. Healthy donors averaged about 9.8 million reads for CD4+ cells. General study findings and limits: Patients and controls shared twenty-nine CD8+ CDR3 sequences.

Template material for TCR beta VDJ and CDR3 profiling consisted of genomic DNA. Each CDR3 protein gets one entry after TCRdb re-called the reads with MiXCR. The sample has 40,000 to 45,000 distinct CDR3 sequences, around 67% seen once. On this clonotype: The antigen is unknown.

From germline, CDR1 is SGHRS and CDR2 YFSETQ. This CDR3 region has 14 residues. V lost 0 bases and J lost 4, with 5 bases in between. This TCR was recovered from a human donor in good health, serving as a control. This rearrangement joins TRBV5-1 to TRBJ1-6; D is unclear. Specimen: sorted CD4+, CD8+, or CD8+CD57+ T cells (not recorded which) from PBMCs. The CDR3 sequence: CASSLGLYNSPLHF. CDR3 nucleotides: TGCGCCAGCAGCTTGGGACTATATAATTCACCCCTCCACTTT.